One T cell receptor (beta chain) is described in this entry. The data are from a study of blood T cell repertoires in COVID-19. The protocol was immunoSEQ multiplex PCR, while the TCRdb copy is restricted to in-frame clones and leaves out a portion. This sample has approximately 300,000 clones, with approximately 85% found just once. The source is a woman aged 25 to 39 who had recovered from COVID-19. Sequencing was carried out using PBMCs or T cells enriched from blood (not recorded which).

CDR3 nucleotide sequence: TGTGCCAGCAGCCAAGAGGTTACTAGCGGGAGCTACGAGCAGTACTTC. Translated, it gives CASSQEVTSGSYEQYF. This chain connects TRBV4-2 to TRBJ2-7; TRBD2 matches at 11 bases. CDR1 and CDR2 from the germline V gene are LGHNA and YNFKEQ. Trimming cost V 0 bases and J 3 bases; bases outside gene matches: 4. The length of the CDR3 is 16 residues.